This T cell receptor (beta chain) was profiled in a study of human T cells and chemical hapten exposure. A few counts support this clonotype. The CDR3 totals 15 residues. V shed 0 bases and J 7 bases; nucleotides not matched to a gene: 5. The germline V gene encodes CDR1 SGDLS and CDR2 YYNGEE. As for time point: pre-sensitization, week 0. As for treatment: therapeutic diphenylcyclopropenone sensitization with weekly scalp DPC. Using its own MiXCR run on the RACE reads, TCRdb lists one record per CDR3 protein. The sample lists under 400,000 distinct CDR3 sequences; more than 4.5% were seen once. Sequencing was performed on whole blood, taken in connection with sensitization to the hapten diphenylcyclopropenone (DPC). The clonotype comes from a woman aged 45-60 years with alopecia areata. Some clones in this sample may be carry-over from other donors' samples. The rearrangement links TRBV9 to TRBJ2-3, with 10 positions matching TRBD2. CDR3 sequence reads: CASSVGTSGTHTQYF. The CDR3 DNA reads TGTGCCAGCAGCGTAGGTACTAGCGGGACTCATACGCAGTATTTT.